These 18 T cell receptor beta chains were all obtained from the same sample, sequenced in a study of CXCR3-negative and CXCR3-positive naive CD8 T cells (dated by TCRdb to about 2019). Summary of the overall study and its limitations: TRB CDR3s from CXCR3-positive naive cells showed higher hydrophobicity (lower Kidera factor 4), lower energy, and higher strength and volume indices than CXCR3-negative naive cells.

The instrument given in TCRdb is NextSeq 550. The Human TCR Profiling Kit (MiLaboratory) was used to prepare UMI-labeled 5' RACE TRB cDNA libraries. With the reads reprocessed by TCRdb, a single entry stands for each CDR3 protein sequence and no DNA is reported. The sample table includes about 130,000 distinct CDR3 sequences. The ten largest clones add up to roughly 0.6% of the sample. These receptors lack a known antigen. The source material was naive CXCR3+ CD8+ T cells from blood. The sample's cell subset or site label is to be understood as: CD45RO-CCR7+CD27+CD95- naive CD8+ T cells expressing CXCR3 (TNR3+). These receptors came from a human donor in good health. Some clones in this sample may be carry-over from other donors' samples.

The chain has TRBV12-3 or TRBV12-4 and TRBJ1-5. There are 14 residues in the CDR3. The CDR3 spells CASSLVGFDQPQHF.

The gene calls are TRBV6-5 and TRBJ1-1; TCRdb's assignment of TRBD1 cannot be checked, as there is no DNA. The CDR3 spans 12 residues. The V gene's germline CDR1 is MNHEY and CDR2 SVGAGI. CDR3 region: CASTQGGTEAFF.

The CDR3 protein is CASFYGRATDTQYF. The rearrangement uses TRBV28 and TRBJ2-3; TCRdb's assignment of TRBD2 cannot be checked, as there is no DNA. The CDR3 runs to 14 residues. Germline loops: CDR1 MDHEN, CDR2 SYDVKM.

This chain joins TRBV7-9 and TRBJ2-7. This CDR3 region has 14 residues. Germline V CDR1 and CDR2: SEHNR, FQNEAQ (reference sequence). The CDR3 loop is CASSLQGDFYEQYF.

The chain carries TRBV7-6 and TRBJ2-7; checking the TCRdb D call of TRBD1 is not possible without DNA. The CDR3 loop spans 15 amino acids. Germline V gene sequence: CDR1 SGHVS, CDR2 FNYEAQ. CDR3 amino acids: CASSLEQGGSYEQYF.

This chain links TRBV12-3 or TRBV12-4 with TRBJ2-1; the D gene TCRdb calls, TRBD1, cannot be checked with no DNA. The CDR3 extends over 16 amino acids. The CDR3 here is CASSGGGPLTYNEQFF.

J is TRBJ2-5 and V is TRBV10-3; checking the TCRdb D call of TRBD2 is not possible without DNA. Per germline, CDR1 ENHRY and CDR2 SYGVKD. The CDR3 sequence is 13 residues long. CDR3 loop: CAISAGSSWDQYF.

The genes are TRBV28 and TRBJ2-1; TCRdb returns TRBD2, unconfirmable since there is no DNA. The germline CDR1 and CDR2 sequences are MDHEN and SYDVKM. The CDR3 sequence is 15 residues long. The chain's CDR3 is CASSQQRDRWDEQFF.

The chain employs TRBV30 and TRBJ1-1; there is no DNA to check the TCRdb D call of TRBD1. Germline-derived CDR1 and CDR2 are GTSNPN and SVGIG (reference sequence). This CDR3 is built from 12 residues. CDR3 in amino acids: CAWSEGRMEAFF.

The J gene is TRBJ1-1, the V gene TRBV7-9; no DNA is available, so the TRBD1 call from TCRdb remains unchecked. This CDR3 contains 12 residues. Germline CDR1 SEHNR, CDR2 FQNEAQ (reference sequence). CDR3 sequence: CASSLGTGAAFF.

This chain links TRBV12-3 or TRBV12-4 with TRBJ1-5; TCRdb designates TRBD1, a call that cannot be tested without DNA. The CDR3 is 16 amino acids. The CDR3 reads CASSPAAGTLNQPQHF.

The chain combines TRBV28 with TRBJ2-1. Per germline, CDR1 MDHEN and CDR2 SYDVKM. The CDR3 covers 13 residues. The CDR3 is CASSLNSHNEQFF. Filled out from reference TRBV28 and TRBJ2-1, the complete variable domain reads DVKVTQSSRYLVKRTGEKVFLECVQDMDHENMFWYRQDPGLGLRLIYFSYDVKMKEKGDIPEGYSVSREKKERFSLILESASTNQTSMYLCASSLNSHNEQFFGPGTRLTVL.

The chain's CDR3 is CASRSTGFEAFF. The genes are TRBV6-5 and TRBJ1-1; there is no DNA to check the TCRdb D call of TRBD1. The germline CDR1 and CDR2 sequences are MNHEY and SVGAGI. The CDR3 loop spans 12 amino acids.

The V call is TRBV23-1, the J call TRBJ2-7; the TCRdb call, TRBD1, lacks DNA for checking. TRBV23-1 belongs to the ORF category, with a function that is uncertain. The CDR3 is 12 amino acids. The CDR3: CASSRWDREQYF.

This chain connects TRBV29-1 to TRBJ1-2; TCRdb returns TRBD1, unconfirmable since there is no DNA. This CDR3 has 12 amino acids. Germline-derived CDR1 and CDR2 are SQVTM and ANQGSEA. CDR3 sequence: CSAGWKDYGYTF.

The chain joins TRBV27 to TRBJ2-2; TCRdb's D call, TRBD1, is unchecked because there is no DNA. Germline assignment: CDR1 MNHEY and CDR2 SMNVEV (reference sequence). CDR3 length: 14 amino acids. CDR3: CASSSRGVTGELFF.

The J gene is TRBJ1-1, the V gene TRBV30. The CDR3 covers 13 residues. Germline values: CDR1 GTSNPN, CDR2 SVGIG (reference sequence). The CDR3 region is CAWSVGSNTEAFF.

The chain combines TRBV10-3 with TRBJ1-1. CDR3 size: 14 residues. Germline CDR1 and CDR2: ENHRY and SYGVKD. The CDR3 region is CAISESTQGTEAFF.